This record looks at one T cell receptor beta chain sequence and its context. What it binds is not known. Amplification used 60 Vbeta primers and 13 Jbeta primers. Here immunoSEQ multiplex PCR was the method, and the copy in TCRdb shows in-frame clones only, minus some. Of approximately 74,000 clones listed, 65% to 85% are singletons. Germline V gene sequence: CDR1 MNHNS, CDR2 SASEGT. The ends were cut back, 1 base at V and 4 bases at J, with 7 bases in the middle. The CDR3 length is 13 residues. The entry originates in a study of cytomegalovirus exposure and HLA in healthy donors. Study-wide background: As an earlier analysis found, about 190 million T cells yielded fewer than 130 million unique TCR beta sequences. General observations from the study: Earlier analysis found most TCR beta V segments productive about 87% or about 30% of the time.

The sequence was obtained from a woman in her twenties or thirties in good health and CMV-seronegative. This chain connects TRBV6-1 to TRBJ1-2; D ambiguous. Source material: PBMCs. The CDR3 region has the DNA TGTGCCAGCAGTGAAGGTGGGAGCTATGGCTACACCTTC. It translates to CASSEGGSYGYTF.